Sequencing of this TCR beta chain was carried out in a study of T cell responses to AZD1222 COVID-19 vaccine. On this clone itself: Antigen specificity is unknown.

The protocol was immunoSEQ multiplex PCR, while the TCRdb copy is restricted to in-frame clones and leaves out a portion. The table lists 91,000 or so clones, about 93% of them singletons. The CDR3 extends over 11 amino acids. The junction had 4 bases not matched to a gene; V was cut back by 5 bases and J by 9 bases. Overall study findings and caveats: Per reports, nearly half of all spike-specific TCRs target regions that are unmutated in variants.

Sequenced material: peripheral blood, taken 28 days after the second AZD1222 dose. The chain has TRBV12-3 or TRBV12-4 and TRBJ2-7; 7 bases line up with TRBD1. The TCR was taken from an adult who received the AZD1222 COVID-19 vaccine. The CDR3 DNA is TGTGCCAGCAGTGACAGGGTAGGGCAGTACTTC. Translating it yields CASSDRVGQYF.